Each of the 18 T cell receptor beta chains below was sequenced from the same sample in a study of blood T cell repertoires in COVID-19. Data came from immunoSEQ multiplex PCR; TCRdb stores just in-frame clones and leaves some out. Seen here are about 250,000 clones, over 70% observed once, and the top ten hold roughly 7.8%. The material sequenced was peripheral blood. Receptor source: a man between 40 and 49 years old with active or convalescent COVID-19.

This rearrangement joins TRBV6-1 to TRBJ1-1; 10 positions agree with TRBD1. Losses at the gene ends were 3 bases for V and 3 bases for J; bases not matched to a gene: 7. Per the germline V gene, CDR1 is MNHNS and CDR2 is SASEGT. This CDR3 has 16 residues. The CDR3 sequence: CASSDRGQGVDTEAFF. DNA of the CDR3: TGTGCCAGCAGTGACCGTGGACAGGGGGTAGACACTGAAGCTTTCTTT.

This clone showed up just once. This chain links TRBV7-6 with TRBJ1-3; the D gene is possibly TRBD1 (6 bases). V was clipped by 5 bases and J by 4 bases, with 15 bases between them. CDR3 length equals 15 residues. CDR1 SGHVS and CDR2 FNYEAQ come from the germline V gene. The CDR3 here is CASSQGWGRGNTIYF. In DNA, the CDR3 is TGTGCCAGCAGCCAAGGTTGGGGGCGAGGAAACACCATATATTTT.

CDR3 nucleotides: TGTGCCAGCAGACGGACTGGCCCTGGGGCCAACGTCCTGACTTTC. Protein product: CASRRTGPGANVLTF. The gene calls are TRBV6-5 and TRBJ2-6; a weak D match, TRBD2 (5 bases). V shed 6 bases and J shed 2 bases, with 11 bases lying between them. The CDR3 totals 15 residues. Germline V gene data show CDR1 as MNHEY and CDR2 as SVGAGI.

DNA of the CDR3: TGCGCCAGCAGCCAGGGACAGGGTAATCAGCCCCAGCATTTT. This sequence encodes CASSQGQGNQPQHF. The rearrangement uses TRBV4-1 and TRBJ1-5; 9 nucleotides match TRBD1. After removal of 3 bases from V and 4 bases from J, the junction contained 1 base not matched to a gene. CDR1 is MGHRA, CDR2 YSYEKL, per germline. The CDR3 has 14 residues.

The rearrangement links TRBV2 to TRBJ2-2, with D possibly TRBD1 on 5 matching bases. Trimming pared 7 bases from V and 5 bases from J, leaving 11 bases between. Germline assignment: CDR1 SNHLY and CDR2 FYNNEI. The CDR3 totals 13 residues. CDR3 in amino acids: CASMGQITGELFF. CDR3 DNA: TGTGCCAGCATGGGGCAGATTACCGGGGAGCTGTTTTTT.

This clone was seen a single time. V gene TRBV9 combines with J gene TRBJ2-5, with TRBD1 as a possible D gene (5 bases). V shed 3 bases and J shed 3 bases, with 18 bases lying between them. This CDR3 spans 16 amino acids. From germline, CDR1 is SGDLS and CDR2 YYNGEE. CDR3 in amino acids: CASSENHVGQKETQYF. The CDR3 DNA reads TGTGCCAGCAGCGAAAACCACGTGGGGCAGAAAGAGACCCAGTACTTC. Full variable domain (rest looked up from reference TRBV9 and TRBJ2-5): DSGVTQTPKHLITATGQRVTLRCSPRSGDLSVYWYQQSLDQGLQFLIQYYNGEERAKGNILERFSAQQFPDLHSELNLSSLELGDSALYFCASSENHVGQKETQYFGPGTRLLVL.

This chain connects TRBV24-1 to TRBJ2-7, with D perhaps matching TRBD1 (6 bases). V dropped 9 bases and J dropped 2 bases, with 10 bases sitting between them. Germline CDR1 KGHDR, CDR2 SFDVKD. CDR3 length: 12 amino acids. CDR3 bases: TGTGCCACCGCAGGACAGACCTACGAGCAGTACTTC. This encodes CATAGQTYEQYF.

V usage is TRBV19 and J usage is TRBJ2-1; D is possibly TRBD1 (5 bases). Per the germline V gene, CDR1 is LNHDA and CDR2 is SQIVND (reference sequence). V lost 5 bases and J 4 bases, leaving 9 bases between the germline ends. This CDR3 has 13 amino acids. The CDR3 is CASSDDSYNEQFF. CDR3 in DNA: TGTGCCAGTAGTGACGACAGTTACAATGAGCAGTTCTTC.

This clone occurred once. This chain connects TRBV11-3 to TRBJ2-5; 10 positions match TRBD2. The CDR3 is 17 residues long. With V trimmed by 1 base and J by 5 bases, 10 bases remained unmatched. Germline V gene data show CDR1 as SGHNT and CDR2 as YENEEA. Written as DNA, the CDR3 is TGTGCCAGCAGCTTAGGAGGCTCTAGCGGGAGTGACGAGACCCAGTACTTC. As protein: CASSLGGSSGSDETQYF.

The chain couples TRBV11-1 to TRBJ1-1; TRBD1 matches 7 bases. Germline V gene sequence: CDR1 SGHAT, CDR2 FQDESV (reference sequence). This CDR3 contains 14 residues. The CDR3 loop is CATTTGTVNTEAFF. CDR3 coding DNA: TGTGCGACCACAACCGGGACAGTGAACACTGAAGCTTTCTTT.

This clone was found once. The chain has TRBV5-1 and TRBJ2-3; D uncertain. With 3 bases removed from V and 0 bases from J, the gap between germline ends came to 11 bases. CDR3 length: 15 amino acids. CDR1 is SGHRS and CDR2 is YFSETQ in the germline V gene. The CDR3 DNA reads TGCGCCAGCAGCTCCCTAGGCGGTAGCACAGATACGCAGTATTTT. The encoded protein is CASSSLGGSTDTQYF.

This clone was seen at least ten times. The gene calls are TRBV19 and TRBJ2-7, with D unclear. Trimming pared 0 bases from V and 4 bases from J, leaving 10 bases between. Germline CDR1 reads LNHDA; CDR2 reads SQIVND (reference sequence). The CDR3 consists of 14 residues. CDR3 region: CASSIDAATYEQYF. CDR3 DNA sequence: TGTGCCAGTAGTATAGATGCAGCGACTTACGAGCAGTACTTC.

The J gene is TRBJ1-5, the V gene TRBV5-5, with 10 bases that match TRBD1. V dropped 4 bases and J dropped 6; count of bases not matched to a gene: 4. Germline-derived CDR1 and CDR2 are SGHKS and YYEKEE (reference sequence). CDR3 length equals 14 residues. The DNA of the CDR3 is TGTGCCAGCAGCCTGACAGGGGGCGGTCAGCCCCAGCATTTT. Its translation is CASSLTGGGQPQHF.

The rearrangement links TRBV2 to TRBJ1-1; weak D call: TRBD1 (5 bases). Germline V gives CDR1 SNHLY, CDR2 FYNNEI. V was clipped by 8 bases and J by 8 bases, with 15 bases between them. The CDR3 has 12 residues. The CDR3 DNA reads as TGTGCCAGCGCATATGGGGCGACCGAAGCTTTCTTT. Translated: CASAYGATEAFF.

A remark on this clone: An end of the junction does not agree with germline; a read error may underlie this. The rearrangement joins TRBV3-1 (or the pseudogene TRBV3-2) to TRBJ2-5, with 10 positions matching TRBD2. CDR1 is LGHDT, CDR2 YNNKEL, per germline (reference sequence). This CDR3 is built from 15 residues. CDR3 sequence: CASSRWTSGREAQYF. CDR3 sequence (DNA): TGTGCCAGCAGCCGATGGACTAGCGGAAGAGAGGCCCAGTACTTC.

Only one count was recorded for this clone. V usage is TRBV5-6 and J usage is TRBJ1-3; 8 bases fit TRBD1. The CDR3 sequence is 15 residues long. Trimming at V came to 2 bases and at J to 4 bases, leaving 5 bases not matched to a gene. Germline V lookup: CDR1 SGHDT, CDR2 YYEEEE. In DNA, the CDR3 is TGTGCCAGCAGCTTAATGTCAGGGGGCGGAAACACCATATATTTT. It codes for CASSLMSGGGNTIYF.

The J gene is TRBJ2-7, the V gene TRBV2; D call uncertain. The CDR3 has 10 residues. CDR1 and CDR2 from the germline V gene are SNHLY and FYNNEI. The V end was cut by 6 bases, the J end by 5 bases, with 5 bases between. DNA of the CDR3: TGTGCCAGCAGCCTTAACGAGCAGTACTTC. Amino acids: CASSLNEQYF.

This chain connects TRBV4-1 to TRBJ1-1; D is uncertain. Trimming removed 0 bases from V and 1 base from J, with 12 bases in between. The CDR3 length is 16 residues. Germline V gene sequence: CDR1 MGHRA, CDR2 YSYEKL. CDR3 bases: TGCGCCAGCAGCCAAGAAATCTGGCAGGAGAACACTGAAGCTTTCTTT. Its translation: CASSQEIWQENTEAFF.